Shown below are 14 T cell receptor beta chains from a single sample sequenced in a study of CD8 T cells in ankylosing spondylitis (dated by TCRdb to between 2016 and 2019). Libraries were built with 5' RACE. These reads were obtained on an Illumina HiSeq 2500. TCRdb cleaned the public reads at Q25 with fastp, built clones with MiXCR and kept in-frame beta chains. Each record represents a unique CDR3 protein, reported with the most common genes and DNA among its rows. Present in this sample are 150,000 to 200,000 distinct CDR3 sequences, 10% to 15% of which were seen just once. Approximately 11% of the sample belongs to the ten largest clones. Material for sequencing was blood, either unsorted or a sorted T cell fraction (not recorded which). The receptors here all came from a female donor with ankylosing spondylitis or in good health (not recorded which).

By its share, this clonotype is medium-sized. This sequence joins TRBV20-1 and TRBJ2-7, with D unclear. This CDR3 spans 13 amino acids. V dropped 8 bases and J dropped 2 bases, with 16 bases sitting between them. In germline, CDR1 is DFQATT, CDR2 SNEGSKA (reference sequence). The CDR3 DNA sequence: TGCAGTTCCAACCTCGACGGTACCTACGAGCAGTACTTC. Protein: CSSNLDGTYEQYF.

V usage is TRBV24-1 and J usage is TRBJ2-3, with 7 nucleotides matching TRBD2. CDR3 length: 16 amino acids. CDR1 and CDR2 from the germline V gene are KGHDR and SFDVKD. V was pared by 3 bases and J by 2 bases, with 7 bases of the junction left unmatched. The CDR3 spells CATSDVLAVPTDTQYF. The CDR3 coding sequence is TGTGCCACCAGTGATGTTCTAGCGGTTCCCACAGATACGCAGTATTTT.

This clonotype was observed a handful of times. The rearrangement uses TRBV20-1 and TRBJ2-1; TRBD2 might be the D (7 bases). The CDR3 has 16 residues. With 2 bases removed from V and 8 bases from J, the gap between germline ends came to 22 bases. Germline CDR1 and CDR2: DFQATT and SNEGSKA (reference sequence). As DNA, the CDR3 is TGCAGTGCTAGACCCCCGGGGCGGGGGCTTGGGTATGAGCAGTTCTTC. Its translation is CSARPPGRGLGYEQFF.

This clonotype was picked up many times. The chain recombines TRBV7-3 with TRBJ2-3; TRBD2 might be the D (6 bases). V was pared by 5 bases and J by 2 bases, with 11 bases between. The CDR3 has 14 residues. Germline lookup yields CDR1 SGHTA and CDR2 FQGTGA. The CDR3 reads CASSPGLNTDTQYF. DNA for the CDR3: TGTGCCAGCAGCCCCGGACTAAACACAGATACGCAGTATTTT.

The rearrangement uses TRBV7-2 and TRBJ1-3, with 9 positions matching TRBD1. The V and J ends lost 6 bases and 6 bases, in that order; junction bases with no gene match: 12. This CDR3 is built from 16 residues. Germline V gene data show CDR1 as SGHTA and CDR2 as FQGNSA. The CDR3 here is CASSSLQGQGKNTIYF. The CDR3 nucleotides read TGTGCCAGCAGTTCACTGCAGGGACAGGGAAAAAACACCATATATTTT.

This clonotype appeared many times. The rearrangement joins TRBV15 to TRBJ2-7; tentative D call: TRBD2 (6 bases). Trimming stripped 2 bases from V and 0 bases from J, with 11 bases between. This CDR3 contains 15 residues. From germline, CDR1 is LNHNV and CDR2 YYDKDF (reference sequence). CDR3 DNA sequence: TGTGCCACCAGCAGATTAGCGGAATCCTCCTACGAGCAGTACTTC. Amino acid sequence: CATSRLAESSYEQYF.

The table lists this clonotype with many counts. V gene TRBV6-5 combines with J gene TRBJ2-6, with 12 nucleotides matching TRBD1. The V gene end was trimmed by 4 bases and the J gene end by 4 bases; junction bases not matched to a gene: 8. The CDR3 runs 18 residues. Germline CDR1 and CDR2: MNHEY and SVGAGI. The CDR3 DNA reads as TGTGCCAGCAGTTCCCCGGGACAGGGGGCTTACGGGGCCAACGTCCTGACTTTC. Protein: CASSSPGQGAYGANVLTF.

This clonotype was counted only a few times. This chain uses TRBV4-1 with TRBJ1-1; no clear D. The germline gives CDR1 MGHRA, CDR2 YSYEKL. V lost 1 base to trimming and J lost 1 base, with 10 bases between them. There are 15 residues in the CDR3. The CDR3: CASSQVDRENTEAFF. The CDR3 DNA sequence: TGCGCCAGCAGCCAAGTAGATAGAGAGAACACTGAAGCTTTCTTT.

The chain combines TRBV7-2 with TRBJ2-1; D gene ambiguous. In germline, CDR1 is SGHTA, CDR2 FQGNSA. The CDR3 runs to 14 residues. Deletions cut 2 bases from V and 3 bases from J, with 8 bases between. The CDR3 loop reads CASSLRTVYNEQFF. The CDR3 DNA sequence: TGTGCCAGCAGCTTAAGAACCGTCTACAATGAGCAGTTCTTC.

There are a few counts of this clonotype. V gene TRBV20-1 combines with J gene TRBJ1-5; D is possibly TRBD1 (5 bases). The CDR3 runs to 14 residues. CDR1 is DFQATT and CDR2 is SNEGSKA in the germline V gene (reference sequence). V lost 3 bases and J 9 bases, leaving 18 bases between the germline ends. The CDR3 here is CSASAGLGPGPQHF. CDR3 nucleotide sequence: TGCAGTGCTAGTGCAGGGTTGGGACCGGGGCCCCAGCATTTT.

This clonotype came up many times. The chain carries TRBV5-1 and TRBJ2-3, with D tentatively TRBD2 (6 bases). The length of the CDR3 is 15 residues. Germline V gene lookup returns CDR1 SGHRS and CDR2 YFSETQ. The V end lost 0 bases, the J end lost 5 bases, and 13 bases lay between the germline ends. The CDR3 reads CASSLAGGGKDTQYF. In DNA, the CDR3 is TGCGCCAGCAGCTTGGCTGGTGGAGGGAAAGATACGCAGTATTTT.

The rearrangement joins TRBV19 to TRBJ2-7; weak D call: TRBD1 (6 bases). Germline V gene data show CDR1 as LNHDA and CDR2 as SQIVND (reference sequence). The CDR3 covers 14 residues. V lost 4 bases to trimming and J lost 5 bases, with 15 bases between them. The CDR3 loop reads CASSKGRGPNEQYF. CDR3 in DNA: TGTGCCAGTAGTAAGGGCAGGGGACCCAACGAGCAGTACTTC.

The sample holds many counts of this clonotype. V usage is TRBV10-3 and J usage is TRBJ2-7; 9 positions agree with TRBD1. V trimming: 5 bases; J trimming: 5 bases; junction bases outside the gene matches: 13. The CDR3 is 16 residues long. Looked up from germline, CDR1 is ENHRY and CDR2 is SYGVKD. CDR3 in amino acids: CAISPTQQGAGDEQYF. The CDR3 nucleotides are TGTGCCATCAGTCCGACCCAACAGGGGGCTGGAGACGAGCAGTACTTC.

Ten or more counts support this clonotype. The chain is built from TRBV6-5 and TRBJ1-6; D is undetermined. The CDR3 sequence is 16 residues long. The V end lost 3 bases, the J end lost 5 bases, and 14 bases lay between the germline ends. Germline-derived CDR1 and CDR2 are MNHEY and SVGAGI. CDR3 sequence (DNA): TGTGCCAGCAGTTATGGGCCCAGCAGAAATAATTCACCCCTCCACTTT. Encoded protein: CASSYGPSRNNSPLHF.